These 16 T cell receptor beta chains were all obtained from the same sample, sequenced in a study of blood T cell repertoires in COVID-19. Assay used: immunoSEQ multiplex PCR; TCRdb lists only in-frame clones, some missing. Seen here are about 210,000 clones, 83% observed once, and the top ten hold 2.5% to 3%. The sequenced sample consisted of peripheral blood. These receptors all stem from a woman between 40 and 50 years old with active or convalescent COVID-19.

The chain links TRBV7-8 to TRBJ1-5, with TRBD1 identical over 9 bases. Germline CDR1 and CDR2: SGHVS and FQNEAQ. V lost 5 bases to trimming and J lost 5 bases; unmatched junction nucleotides: 25. This CDR3 is 21 amino acids long. CDR3 amino acids: CASSTMLWDRESPSGDQPQHF. CDR3 sequence (DNA): TGTGCCAGCAGCACCATGCTCTGGGACAGGGAGTCCCCCTCTGGGGATCAGCCCCAGCATTTT.

This clone was detected a few times. This sequence joins TRBV7-8 and TRBJ1-5, with 7 bases fitting TRBD1. V shed 2 bases and J 0 bases; nucleotides not matched to a gene: 13. Germline values: CDR1 SGHVS, CDR2 FQNEAQ. The CDR3 spans 19 residues. Written as DNA, the CDR3 is TGTGCCAGCAGCTTAAGAGAGGGCAGGGGGTTCTATAGCAATCAGCCCCAGCATTTT. Residues: CASSLREGRGFYSNQPQHF.

This clone has a single count. The CDR3 is CASSLRSPSGRAPQGEQFF. In DNA form, the CDR3 reads TGTGCCAGCAGCTTAAGGTCTCCTAGCGGGAGGGCCCCACAGGGGGAGCAGTTCTTC. The chain carries TRBV7-3 and TRBJ2-1; 12 bases align to TRBD2. Per germline, CDR1 SGHTA and CDR2 FQGTGA. The CDR3 loop spans 19 amino acids. The J segment lost 10 bases and the V segment lost 1 base, leaving 17 bases of the junction unmatched. The full variable domain, with the rest looked up from reference TRBV7-3 and TRBJ2-1, is GAGVSQTPSNKVTEKGKYVELRCDPISGHTALYWYRQSLGQGPEFLIYFQGTGAADDSGLPNDRFFAVRPEGSVSTLKIQRTERGDSAVYLCASSLRSPSGRAPQGEQFFGPGTRLTVL.

The CDR3 DNA follows: TGTGCCAGCAGCCAAGATCCAGCGGGAGGCGAGCAGTACTTC. As protein: CASSQDPAGGEQYF. This rearrangement joins TRBV3-1 (or the pseudogene TRBV3-2) to TRBJ2-7; the match to TRBD2 covers 9 bases. CDR3 length equals 14 residues. With V trimmed by 0 bases and J by 6 bases, 3 bases remained unmatched. The germline V gene has CDR1 LGHDT and CDR2 YNNKEL (reference sequence).

The genes are TRBV3-1 (or the pseudogene TRBV3-2) and TRBJ1-1; D possibly corresponds to TRBD1 (6 bases). V lost 1 base and J 5 bases, leaving 11 bases between the germline ends. The CDR3 is 14 amino acids. Germline V gene data show CDR1 as LGHDT and CDR2 as YNNKEL (reference sequence). CDR3 DNA: TGTGCCAGCAGCCAAGTTTCAGGGGAGACTGAAGCTTTCTTT. Its protein is CASSQVSGETEAFF.

The DNA of the CDR3 is TGTGCCAGCAGCTTAAGGGAGTCGGCGGGAGGGTTCTCCACAGATACGCAGTATTTT. Translation: CASSLRESAGGFSTDTQYF. This chain links TRBV7-6 with TRBJ2-3, with 9 nucleotides matching TRBD2. The V gene's germline CDR1 is SGHVS and CDR2 FNYEAQ. This CDR3 region has 19 residues. Trimming removed 2 bases from V and 2 bases from J; junction bases left unmatched: 14.

The chain combines TRBV7-2 with TRBJ2-4; tentative D call: TRBD1 (6 bases). Germline V gene data show CDR1 as SGHTA and CDR2 as FQGNSA. V lost 6 bases to trimming and J lost 5 bases, with 14 bases between them. This CDR3 spans 14 amino acids. CDR3 loop: CASSSWDTENIQYF. CDR3 nucleotides: TGTGCCAGCAGTTCTTGGGACACCGAAAACATTCAGTACTTC.

V usage is TRBV11-2 and J usage is TRBJ1-2; the D gene is possibly TRBD1 (6 bases). Trimming stripped 3 bases from V and 0 bases from J, with 11 bases between. Germline values: CDR1 SGHAT, CDR2 FQNNGV. The CDR3 length is 15 residues. The CDR3 loop reads CASSFYRDTNYGYTF. In DNA form, the CDR3 reads TGTGCCAGCAGCTTTTACAGGGATACTAACTATGGCTACACCTTC.

Comment on this clone: Other DNA sequences in the sample encode the same CDR3. The rearrangement links TRBV4-3 to TRBJ2-3, with 7 bases lining up with TRBD1. The V gene's germline CDR1 is LGHNA and CDR2 YSLEER. This CDR3 is built from 17 residues. With 0 bases clipped from V and 6 bases from J, the junction kept 12 bases outside the gene matches. CDR3 nucleotides: TGCGCCAGCAGCCAAGATTATAGGGGGCCTCCTTTTGATACGCAGTATTTT. Its translation: CASSQDYRGPPFDTQYF.

This rearrangement joins TRBV12-3 or TRBV12-4 to TRBJ1-2; D is possibly TRBD1 (5 bases). The V and J ends lost 7 bases and 4 bases respectively, with 13 bases between them. CDR3 length: 13 residues. The CDR3 reads CASTQGAVYGYTF. CDR3 bases: TGTGCCAGCACCCAGGGCGCGGTCTATGGCTACACCTTC.

The rearrangement joins TRBV30 to TRBJ1-4, with TRBD1 matching 11 bases. Unmatched junction bases numbered 0, after V lost 3 bases and J lost 6 bases. Germline V gene sequence: CDR1 GTSNPN, CDR2 SVGIG (reference sequence). The CDR3 contains 13 residues. CDR3 in amino acids: CAWRDRGHEKLFF. In DNA, the CDR3 is TGTGCCTGGAGGGACAGGGGGCATGAAAAACTGTTTTTT.

With regard to this clone: This same CDR3 is encoded by further DNA sequences in the sample. The chain employs TRBV6-6 and TRBJ1-2; a weak D match, TRBD1 (5 bases). CDR3 size: 12 residues. Trimming shortened V by 5 bases and J by 4 bases, and 8 bases separated the two germline ends. Germline lookup yields CDR1 MNHNY and CDR2 SVGAGI (reference sequence). The CDR3 protein is CASSLDSYGYTF. The DNA for the CDR3 is TGTGCCAGCAGTCTCGACAGCTATGGCTACACCTTC.

The gene calls are TRBV6-2 or TRBV6-3 and TRBJ2-7, with 14 bases lining up with TRBD2. The CDR3 consists of 19 residues. V lost 6 bases, J lost 0 bases, and 13 bases stayed unmatched. Germline CDR1 is MNHEY and CDR2 is SVGEGT. CDR3 sequence: CASSPIGTSGGLSSYEQYF. The CDR3 region has the DNA TGTGCCAGCAGCCCGATCGGGACTAGCGGGGGCCTGAGCTCCTACGAGCAGTACTTC.

The chain carries TRBV5-8 and TRBJ1-2; D gene ambiguous. V gave up 4 bases and J gave up 2 bases, with 15 bases separating them. Germline CDR1 is SGHTS and CDR2 is YDEGEE. The CDR3 is 15 amino acids. CDR3 in DNA: TGTGCCAGCAGCGTCCCGGCGGGTGGGAACTATGGCTACACCTTC. It encodes CASSVPAGGNYGYTF.

This clone was seen only a few times. V and J are TRBV7-2 and TRBJ1-1, with D possibly TRBD1 on 5 matching bases. This CDR3 has 13 residues. CDR1 and CDR2 from the germline V gene are SGHTA and FQGNSA. V was trimmed by 4 bases and J by 1 base, leaving 7 bases between them. The CDR3 nucleotides read TGTGCCAGCAGCTCGCAGGGGAACACTGAAGCTTTCTTT. Its protein product is CASSSQGNTEAFF. Complete variable domain (other parts from reference TRBV7-2 and TRBJ1-1): GAGVSQSPSNKVTEKGKDVELRCDPISGHTALYWYRQSLGQGLEFLIYFQGNSAPDKSGLPSDRFSAERTGGSVSTLTIQRTQQEDSAVYLCASSSQGNTEAFFGQGTRLTVV.

The chain has TRBV4-3 and TRBJ2-6; 12 positions match TRBD1. In germline, CDR1 is LGHNA, CDR2 YSLEER. The V and J ends lost 0 bases and 2 bases, in that order; junction bases with no gene match: 8. The CDR3 has 20 amino acids. The CDR3 bases are TGCGCCAGCAGCCAAGACCCCGCCGGGACAGGGGGCGCTGGGGCCAACGTCCTGACTTTC. Translating gives CASSQDPAGTGGAGANVLTF.